The 30 T cell receptor beta chains given below trace back to one sample, sequenced in a study of beta chain features in type 1 diabetes. Of the isolated RNA, all was reverse transcribed, and so the sequenced material was expressed TCRB transcripts. The assay was immunoSEQ multiplex PCR, and TCRdb's table has in-frame clones only and misses some. Seen here are some 150,000 clones, around 51% observed once, and the top ten hold over 0.4%. Sequencing was performed on Tregs from blood. The receptors derive from a man aged 18 to 35 in good health.

This chain joins TRBV5-6 and TRBJ2-1, with 7 bases that match TRBD2. J was trimmed by 8 bases and V by 5 bases; bases with no gene match: 16. The CDR3 is 16 amino acids. Germline CDR1 reads SGHDT; CDR2 reads YYEEEE. CDR3 coding DNA: TGTGCCAGCAGGCGGAGACTAGCTGGGATTATCTATGAGCAGTTCTTC. Translating gives CASRRRLAGIIYEQFF.

The V call is TRBV7-2, the J call TRBJ2-7; D perhaps matches TRBD1 (5 bases). V was cut by 3 bases and J by 3 bases, with 15 bases left in between. The CDR3 sequence is 15 residues long. CDR1 is SGHTA, CDR2 FQGNSA, per germline. This chain's CDR3 is CASSLSGHPFYEQYF. CDR3 sequence (DNA): TGTGCCAGCAGCTTGTCTGGACATCCTTTCTACGAGCAGTACTTC.

The chain joins TRBV28 to TRBJ2-4; possible D gene TRBD1, 6 bases. Trimming removed 6 bases from V and 7 bases from J, with 19 bases in between. The CDR3 consists of 15 residues. CDR1 is MDHEN, CDR2 SYDVKM, per germline. The CDR3, as DNA: TGTGCCAGCAGGAAAGCACGGGCAGGGGTTAACATTCAGTACTTC. It codes for CASRKARAGVNIQYF. Full variable domain (rest looked up from reference TRBV28 and TRBJ2-4): DVKVTQSSRYLVKRTGEKVFLECVQDMDHENMFWYRQDPGLGLRLIYFSYDVKMKEKGDIPEGYSVSREKKERFSLILESASTNQTSMYLCASRKARAGVNIQYFGAGTRLSVL.

The V gene is TRBV7-2, the J gene TRBJ1-1; D not resolved. This CDR3 comprises 14 residues. Germline V lookup: CDR1 SGHTA, CDR2 FQGNSA. V dropped 0 bases and J dropped 4 bases, with 9 bases sitting between them. CDR3 amino acids: CASSLAYGPTEAFF. The CDR3 bases are TGTGCCAGCAGCTTAGCGTATGGGCCCACTGAAGCTTTCTTT. Supplemented by reference TRBV7-2 and TRBJ1-1, the full variable domain reads GAGVSQSPSNKVTEKGKDVELRCDPISGHTALYWYRQSLGQGLEFLIYFQGNSAPDKSGLPSDRFSAERTGGSVSTLTIQRTQQEDSAVYLCASSLAYGPTEAFFGQGTRLTVV.

This clone was observed a handful of times. The genes are TRBV18 and TRBJ2-3; 10 bases map to TRBD2. Trimming removed 5 bases from V and 6 bases from J; junction bases left unmatched: 8. Per the germline V gene, CDR1 is KGHSH and CDR2 is LQKENI. The CDR3 length is 15 residues. The CDR3 spells CASSSGSGRPDTQYF. In DNA, the CDR3 is TGTGCCAGCTCATCGGGTAGCGGGAGGCCTGATACGCAGTATTTT.

V gene TRBV4-3 combines with J gene TRBJ2-7, with TRBD2 matching over 13 bases. This CDR3 comprises 16 residues. Germline values: CDR1 LGHNA, CDR2 YSLEER. J was trimmed by 2 bases and V by 4 bases; bases with no gene match: 5. The DNA of the CDR3 is TGCGCCAGCAGCCGCCAACTAGCGGGGGGGCCCTACGAGCAGTACTTC. This translates into CASSRQLAGGPYEQYF.

The V and J genes are TRBV30 and TRBJ1-2; weak D call: TRBD1 (6 bases). CDR1 and CDR2 from the germline V gene are GTSNPN and SVGIG (reference sequence). The CDR3 loop spans 13 amino acids. V was cut by 3 bases and J by 7 bases, with 15 bases left in between. The CDR3 coding sequence is TGTGCCTGGAGGTTACAGGGTTCAGGTGGCTACACCTTC. Its protein product is CAWRLQGSGGYTF.

The chain combines TRBV18 with TRBJ2-5; weak D call: TRBD2 (6 bases). V lost 3 bases, J lost 7 bases, and 15 bases lay in between. The CDR3 has 14 amino acids. CDR1 KGHSH and CDR2 LQKENI come from the germline V gene. Here the CDR3 reads CASSPPPKGGTQYF. The CDR3 nucleotides are TGTGCCAGCTCACCTCCACCAAAGGGAGGGACCCAGTACTTC.

CDR3 residues: CSAPTDRGYTF. Written as DNA, the CDR3 is TGCAGTGCCCCCACGGACAGGGGCTACACCTTC. The chain combines TRBV20-1 with TRBJ1-2, with TRBD1 identical over 7 bases. CDR1 and CDR2 (germline): DFQATT, SNEGSKA (reference sequence). The CDR3 has 11 residues. V dropped 6 bases and J dropped 8; count of bases not matched to a gene: 6.

CDR3 sequence: CASSYPLQPQHF. The DNA of the CDR3 is TGTGCCAGCAGTTATCCCCTCCAGCCCCAGCATTTT. The V gene is TRBV6-6, the J gene TRBJ1-5; D unresolved. This CDR3 has 12 residues. Germline V lookup: CDR1 MNHNY, CDR2 SVGAGI (reference sequence). V was pared by 3 bases and J by 7 bases, with 7 bases between.

The chain's CDR3 is CASSLRPGRDYEQYF. CDR3 DNA sequence: TGTGCCAGCAGCTTAAGACCCGGACGGGACTACGAGCAGTACTTC. The genes are TRBV7-3 and TRBJ2-7; a possible D gene is TRBD2 (5 bases). CDR1 and CDR2 from the germline V gene are SGHTA and FQGTGA. With 1 base removed from V and 3 bases from J, the gap between germline ends came to 13 bases. This CDR3 has 15 amino acids. Based on the CDR3 plus reference TRBV7-3 and TRBJ2-7, the full variable domain is GAGVSQTPSNKVTEKGKYVELRCDPISGHTALYWYRQSLGQGPEFLIYFQGTGAADDSGLPNDRFFAVRPEGSVSTLKIQRTERGDSAVYLCASSLRPGRDYEQYFGPGTRLTVT.

V is TRBV7-2 and J is TRBJ1-1; no clear D. Deletions cut 1 base from V and 2 bases from J, with 8 bases between. The CDR3 extends over 14 amino acids. Germline V gene sequence: CDR1 SGHTA, CDR2 FQGNSA. The CDR3 sequence: CASSLGNLNTEAFF. The CDR3 DNA reads TGTGCCAGCAGCTTAGGTAACTTAAACACTGAAGCTTTCTTT.

In this sample, this clone turned up a few times. The CDR3 loop is CASSEFSRGSPLHF. In DNA, the CDR3 is TGTGCCAGCAGTGAATTCTCACGGGGTTCACCCCTCCACTTT. The rearrangement joins TRBV6-1 to TRBJ1-6; D uncertain. Deletions cut 2 bases from V and 9 bases from J, with 11 bases between. CDR1 is MNHNS, CDR2 SASEGT, per germline. The CDR3 spans 14 residues.

The chain recombines TRBV9 with TRBJ2-3; a weak D match, TRBD1 (5 bases). The V end lost 2 bases, the J end lost 6 bases, and 7 bases lay between the germline ends. This CDR3 region has 12 residues. Germline values: CDR1 SGDLS, CDR2 YYNGEE. The CDR3 region has the DNA TGTGCCAGCAGCGTCCCAGGGGATACGCAGTATTTT. This gives the protein CASSVPGDTQYF.

This clone was seen only a few times. The chain recombines TRBV5-1 with TRBJ1-5, with D perhaps matching TRBD1 (5 bases). Germline V gives CDR1 SGHRS, CDR2 YFSETQ. V was cut by 4 bases and J by 1 base, with 9 bases left in between. This CDR3 has 14 residues. CDR3 coding DNA: TGCGCCAGCAGCATCGGACAAAGCAATCAGCCCCAGCATTTT. Translating it yields CASSIGQSNQPQHF.

This rearrangement joins TRBV29-1 to TRBJ1-1; 7 positions agree with TRBD1. With 6 bases clipped from V and 6 bases from J, the junction kept 10 bases outside the gene matches. The germline V gene has CDR1 SQVTM and CDR2 ANQGSEA. The CDR3 extends over 13 amino acids. The CDR3 region is CSVEQGSRAEAFF. CDR3 in DNA: TGCAGCGTCGAACAGGGGAGCAGGGCTGAAGCTTTCTTT. The variable domain in full, completed from reference TRBV29-1 and TRBJ1-1, reads SAVISQKPSRDICQRGTSLTIQCQVDSQVTMMFWYRQQPGQSLTLIATANQGSEATYESGFVIDKFPISRPNLTFSTLTVSNMSPEDSSIYLCSVEQGSRAEAFFGQGTRLTVV.

The chain couples TRBV9 to TRBJ1-3; 8 bases fit TRBD1. The CDR3 is made up of 15 amino acids. CDR1 SGDLS and CDR2 YYNGEE come from the germline V gene. With 4 bases clipped from V and 2 bases from J, the junction kept 5 bases outside the gene matches. The CDR3 DNA reads as TGTGCCAGCAGCCAAGGACAGGGTCCTGGAAACACCATATATTTT. It is translated as CASSQGQGPGNTIYF.

The CDR3 nucleotides read TGCGCCAGCAGGGGGGGGCTAGCGGAATACAATGAGCAGTTCTTC. Protein sequence: CASRGGLAEYNEQFF. V and J are TRBV5-1 and TRBJ2-1; possible D gene TRBD2, 7 bases. CDR3 length: 15 residues. V was trimmed by 5 bases and J by 4 bases, leaving 16 bases between them. Looked up from germline, CDR1 is SGHRS and CDR2 is YFSETQ. The variable domain in full, completed from reference TRBV5-1 and TRBJ2-1, reads KAGVTQTPRYLIKTRGQQVTLSCSPISGHRSVSWYQQTPGQGLQFLFEYFSETQRNKGNFPGRFSGRQFSNSRSEMNVSTLELGDSALYLCASRGGLAEYNEQFFGPGTRLTVL.

The V and J genes are TRBV6-6 and TRBJ2-5; TRBD1 matches at 8 bases. V trimming: 5 bases; J trimming: 5 bases; junction bases outside the gene matches: 4. Germline V gene lookup returns CDR1 MNHNY and CDR2 SVGAGI (reference sequence). The CDR3 is 13 residues long. The CDR3 reads CASSHRDRETQYF. CDR3 nucleotides: TGTGCCAGCAGTCACCGGGACAGGGAGACCCAGTACTTC.

The chain couples TRBV10-3 to TRBJ2-1, with 10 bases lining up with TRBD1. Germline trimming cut 6 bases from V and 8 bases from J; bases unmatched to any gene: 10. The CDR3 consists of 15 residues. Germline CDR1 reads ENHRY; CDR2 reads SYGVKD. In DNA form, the CDR3 reads TGTGCCATCAGCCTCTCGGGACAGGGGTTTGATGAGCAGTTCTTC. Residues: CAISLSGQGFDEQFF.

This clone appeared a few times. The rearrangement uses TRBV27 and TRBJ2-7; 9 bases map to TRBD2. Trimming removed 3 bases from V and 2 bases from J; junction bases left unmatched: 5. The CDR3 length is 15 residues. The germline CDR1 and CDR2 sequences are MNHEY and SMNVEV (reference sequence). CDR3 sequence (DNA): TGTGCCAGCAGTTTGTCGACTAGCGGTACCTACGAGCAGTACTTC. This codes for CASSLSTSGTYEQYF.

The rearrangement links TRBV6-5 to TRBJ2-7; 8 bases line up with TRBD2. This CDR3 region has 14 residues. The V gene's germline CDR1 is MNHEY and CDR2 SVGAGI. The ends lost 4 bases at V and 3 bases at J; junction bases unmatched: 5. As DNA, the CDR3 is TGTGCCAGCAGTTCGCCGGGAGGGCTCTACGAGCAGTACTTC. It is translated as CASSSPGGLYEQYF.

This clone was seen a few times. This chain links TRBV4-2 with TRBJ1-3; no firm D call. The CDR3 runs 15 residues. V gave up 2 bases and J gave up 0 bases, with 8 bases separating them. CDR1 is LGHNA, CDR2 YNFKEQ, per germline. The CDR3: CASSQISSSGNTIYF. CDR3 nucleotide sequence: TGTGCCAGCAGCCAAATTTCGTCCTCTGGAAACACCATATATTTT.

The chain joins TRBV28 to TRBJ2-7; D is perhaps TRBD2 (5 bases). CDR1 MDHEN and CDR2 SYDVKM come from the germline V gene. V was trimmed by 7 bases and J by 0 bases, leaving 10 bases between them. This CDR3 is built from 13 residues. CDR3 sequence: CASNPGISYEQYF. DNA for the CDR3: TGTGCCAGCAACCCCGGGATCTCCTACGAGCAGTACTTC.

Only a few counts were recorded for this clone. This sequence joins TRBV19 and TRBJ1-1; D not resolved. The V end lost 5 bases, the J end lost 3 bases, and 22 bases lay between the germline ends. Germline V gives CDR1 LNHDA, CDR2 SQIVND (reference sequence). This CDR3 is built from 17 residues. CDR3 in amino acids: CASSRSAAAVGDTEAFF. The CDR3, as DNA: TGTGCCAGTAGTCGATCGGCAGCAGCGGTTGGGGACACTGAAGCTTTCTTT.

This clone came up once. The rearrangement uses TRBV14 and TRBJ2-7; tentative D call: TRBD1 (5 bases). Germline CDR1 and CDR2: SGHDN and FVKESK. The ends were cut back, 4 bases at V and 4 bases at J, with 17 bases in the middle. The CDR3 length is 15 residues. The CDR3 is CASSPRIGVLYEQYF. In nucleotides, the CDR3 is TGTGCCAGCAGCCCTCGGATAGGGGTTTTATACGAGCAGTACTTC.

This clone was found a few times. V and J are TRBV15 and TRBJ2-6, with D tentatively TRBD2 (6 bases). Germline V gene data show CDR1 as LNHNV and CDR2 as YYDKDF (reference sequence). The V end lost 3 bases, the J end lost 3 bases, and 9 bases lay between the germline ends. The CDR3 is 15 residues long. The CDR3 loop is CATSSGGIGANVLTF. The CDR3, as DNA: TGTGCCACCAGCAGTGGGGGGATTGGGGCCAACGTCCTGACTTTC.

This clone was counted between two and nine times. The chain is built from TRBV7-9 and TRBJ2-1, with D possibly being TRBD2 (6 bases). Germline V lookup: CDR1 SEHNR, CDR2 FQNEAQ (reference sequence). V lost 5 bases and J 7 bases, leaving 12 bases between the germline ends. CDR3 length: 13 residues. The CDR3 DNA sequence: TGTGCCAGCAGCCCCTTGGGGAGGAATGAGCAGTTCTTC. This translates into CASSPLGRNEQFF.

This clone was detected only a few times. The junction differs from germline at one of its ends, possibly a read error. V and J are TRBV4-2 and TRBJ1-2, with 11 bases matching TRBD1. This CDR3 has 16 residues. The germline V gene encodes CDR1 LGHNA and CDR2 YNFKEQ. The CDR3 region is CASSQDGQGAQYGYTF. The CDR3 DNA reads TGTGCCAGCAGTCAAGATGGACAGGGGGCTCAATATGGCTACACCTTC.

The gene calls are TRBV18 and TRBJ2-2, with 7 bases aligning to TRBD1. Germline-derived CDR1 and CDR2 are KGHSH and LQKENI. The CDR3 loop spans 17 amino acids. With V trimmed by 2 bases and J by 4 bases, 10 bases remained unmatched. The CDR3 DNA reads as TGTGCCAGCTCACCAAACAATTTTGCAGGGGGCACCGGGGAGCTGTTTTTT. It specifies CASSPNNFAGGTGELFF.